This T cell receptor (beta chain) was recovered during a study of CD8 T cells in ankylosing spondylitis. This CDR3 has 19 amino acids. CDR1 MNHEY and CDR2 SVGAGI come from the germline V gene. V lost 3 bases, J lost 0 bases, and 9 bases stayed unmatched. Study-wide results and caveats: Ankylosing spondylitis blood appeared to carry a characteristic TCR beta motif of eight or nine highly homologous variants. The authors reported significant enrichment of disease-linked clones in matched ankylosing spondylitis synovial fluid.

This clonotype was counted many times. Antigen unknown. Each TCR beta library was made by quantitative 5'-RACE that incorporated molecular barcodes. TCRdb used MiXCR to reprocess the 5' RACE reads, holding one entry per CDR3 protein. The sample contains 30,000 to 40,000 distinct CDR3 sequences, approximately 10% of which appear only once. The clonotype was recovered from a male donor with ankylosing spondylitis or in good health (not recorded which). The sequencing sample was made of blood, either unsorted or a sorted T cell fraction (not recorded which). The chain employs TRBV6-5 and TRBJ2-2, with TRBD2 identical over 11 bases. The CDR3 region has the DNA TGTGCCAGCAGTTATGAGGGGCTAGCGGGAGGCTCGAACACCGGGGAGCTGTTTTTT. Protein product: CASSYEGLAGGSNTGELFF.